This T cell receptor beta chain was captured in a study of T cells in Graves' hyperthyroidism and ophthalmopathy. This clonotype appeared a few times. Its antigen is as yet unknown. The germline V gene has CDR1 ENHRY and CDR2 SYGVKD. This CDR3 has 11 residues. Between the trimmed V and J ends, which lost 2 bases and 5 bases, there was a span of 4 bases. Overall study findings and caveats: Most clonotypes that expanded in the thyroid above 0.001 also showed up in blood.

There were TCR beta CDR3 regions amplified from RNA transcripts. The HTBI primer set served for first-round RT-PCR of the TCR CDR3. One entry per CDR3 protein, called by TCRdb with MiXCR from the multiplex PCR reads. The top ten hold around a third of the sample, which has hundreds of thousands of distinct CDR3 sequences, less than 25% seen once. The study included ophthalmopathy patients with Clinical Activity Score at least 3, NOSPECS grade at least 4 and duration under 3 months. The TCR originated in a man younger than 45 with Graves' ophthalmopathy. The J gene is TRBJ2-7, the V gene TRBV10-3; D gene unclear. Input material: blood. CDR3 sequence (DNA): TGTGCCATCAGTGAGAGCCACGAGCAGTACTTC. It is translated as CAISESHEQYF.